The 14 T cell receptor beta chains presented below share a single source sample, sequenced in a study of tumor-infiltrating lymphocytes in glioblastoma multiforme. Three nested ARM-PCR rounds with V-beta and C-beta primers built TCRB libraries. TCRdb re-called the multiplex PCR reads with MiXCR, one entry per CDR3 protein. The sample shows about 15,000 distinct CDR3 sequences, approximately 71% of them seen only once. The sample taken for sequencing was brain tumor tissue. The receptors here all came from a male donor with glioblastoma.

This clonotype has only one observation. A read error may produce the germline difference seen at one junction end. CDR3 region: CASSLGIETQYF. CDR3 nucleotide sequence: TGTGCCAGCAGCTTGGGGATCGAGACCCAGTACTTT. V and J are TRBV5-5 and TRBJ2-5; D is ambiguous. Germline CDR1 reads SGHKS; CDR2 reads YYEKEE (reference sequence). This CDR3 contains 12 residues.

A few counts support this clonotype. The rearrangement joins TRBV11-2 to TRBJ2-3; D could derive from TRBD1 or TRBD2 (7 bases each). Germline CDR1 and CDR2: SGHAT and FQNNGV. Trimming removed 4 bases at V and 5 bases at J, with 19 bases between. This CDR3 spans 16 amino acids. CDR3 nucleotide sequence: TGTGCCAGCAGCTCCCAAGGGGGCGGGAGTAGAGATACGCAGTATTTT. This encodes CASSSQGGGSRDTQYF. Full variable domain (outside the CDR3, taken from reference TRBV11-2 and TRBJ2-3): EAGVAQSPRYKIIEKRQSVAFWCNPISGHATLYWYQQILGQGPKLLIQFQNNGVVDDSQLPKDRFSAERLKGVDSTLKIQPAKLEDSAVYLCASSSQGGGSRDTQYFGPGTRLTVL.

The CDR3 nucleotides are TGTGCCAGCAGCTTGGTTATGACCGGGGAGCTGTTTTTT. This encodes CASSLVMTGELFF. The V and J genes are TRBV11-2 and TRBJ2-2, with no clear D. V lost 3 bases and J lost 5, with 7 bases in between. Germline V gene lookup returns CDR1 SGHAT and CDR2 FQNNGV. The CDR3 has 13 amino acids.

This clonotype appeared once. The chain joins TRBV11-2 to TRBJ2-1; maybe TRBD1 (5 bases). The CDR3 has 13 amino acids. V shed 8 bases and J shed 5 bases, with 13 bases lying between them. Germline V gene sequence: CDR1 SGHAT, CDR2 FQNNGV. The CDR3 sequence is CASGETRDNEQFF. CDR3 coding DNA: TGTGCCAGCGGGGAAACCAGGGACAATGAGCAGTTCTTC. Full variable domain (outside the CDR3, taken from reference TRBV11-2 and TRBJ2-1): EAGVAQSPRYKIIEKRQSVAFWCNPISGHATLYWYQQILGQGPKLLIQFQNNGVVDDSQLPKDRFSAERLKGVDSTLKIQPAKLEDSAVYLCASGETRDNEQFFGPGTRLTVL.

The chain uses TRBV29-1 and TRBJ2-1; perhaps TRBD2 as D (5 bases). CDR1 SQVTM and CDR2 ANQGSEA come from the germline V gene. CDR3 size: 10 residues. The V end was cut by 7 bases, the J end by 5 bases, with 6 bases between. CDR3 DNA sequence: TGCAGCGGGCGGGACAATGAGCAGTTCTTC. This sequence encodes CSGRDNEQFF.

To note about this clonotype: One end of the junction is discordant with germline, which a read error may explain. V is TRBV20-1 and J is TRBJ1-6; no firm D call. This CDR3 contains 15 residues. Germline V gene sequence: CDR1 DFQATT, CDR2 SNEGSKA (reference sequence). The CDR3, as DNA: TGCAGTGCTAGAGGTCGGGGTTCTGTGAATTCACCCCTCCTCTTT. This sequence encodes CSARGRGSVNSPLLF.

Details on this clonotype: Germline and junction disagree at one end, which may indicate a read error. J is TRBJ2-1 and V is TRBV11-2; the match to TRBD2 covers 7 bases. CDR1 is SGHAT and CDR2 is FQNNGV in the germline V gene. The CDR3 runs to 16 residues. The CDR3 spells CASSLAGGTYYYEQFF. CDR3 sequence (DNA): TGTGCAAGCAGCTTAGCGGGTGGGACCTACTACTATGAGCAGTTCTTC.

This sequence joins TRBV10-3 and TRBJ2-7; D remains ambiguous. Germline loops: CDR1 ENHRY, CDR2 SYGVKD. The V and J ends lost 5 bases and 2 bases respectively, with 13 bases between them. The CDR3 spans 14 residues. For the CDR3, the DNA is TGTGCCATCAGTATGAACAGCCAACCCTACGAGCAGTACTTC. Residues: CAISMNSQPYEQYF.

The genes are TRBV5-1 and TRBJ1-6; D gene uncertain. The CDR3 extends over 14 amino acids. Germline CDR1 is SGHRS and CDR2 is YFSETQ. Trimming shortened V by 0 bases and J by 11 bases, and 12 bases separated the two germline ends. This CDR3 is CASSLAGLDPPLHF. The CDR3 DNA reads TGCGCCAGCAGCTTGGCGGGTTTGGATCCACCCCTCCACTTT. Supplemented by reference TRBV5-1 and TRBJ1-6, the full variable domain reads KAGVTQTPRYLIKTRGQQVTLSCSPISGHRSVSWYQQTPGQGLQFLFEYFSETQRNKGNFPGRFSGRQFSNSRSEMNVSTLELGDSALYLCASSLAGLDPPLHFGNGTRLTVT.

Note on this clonotype: The germline gene is not matched at one end of the junction; a read error may be the cause. The chain combines TRBV5-1 with TRBJ2-6; a possible D gene is TRBD2 (6 bases). The CDR3 sequence is 18 residues long. Germline V gives CDR1 SGHRS, CDR2 YFSETQ. The CDR3 DNA is TGTGCCAGCAGCGTCGGCGGGGAACCAAACTCTGAGGCCAACGTCCTGACTTTC. Translated, it gives CASSVGGEPNSEANVLTF.

There are a few counts of this clonotype. The V and J genes are TRBV6-5 and TRBJ1-6, with D tentatively TRBD1 (6 bases). This CDR3 spans 15 amino acids. CDR1 is MNHEY, CDR2 SVGAGI, per germline. Trimming took off 8 bases at V and 7 bases at J, with 18 bases between the two ends. The CDR3 sequence is CASAVTQGRNSPLHF. The CDR3 region has the DNA TGTGCCAGCGCCGTTACACAGGGACGGAATTCACCCCTCCACTTT.

The genes are TRBV11-1 and TRBJ2-7; maybe TRBD1 (6 bases). There are 16 residues in the CDR3. The germline V gene has CDR1 SGHAT and CDR2 FQDESV (reference sequence). Trimming pared 11 bases from V and 6 bases from J, leaving 29 bases between. The CDR3 DNA follows: TGTGCCGGCGGCTTAGCGCGTCTGGACAGTGGGTGCGAGCAGTACTTC. Protein sequence: CAGGLARLDSGCEQYF.

The gene calls are TRBV20-1 and TRBJ2-7; D is possibly TRBD2 (6 bases). The CDR3 sequence is 15 residues long. The V end was cut by 6 bases, the J end by 9 bases, with 27 bases between. Germline V gives CDR1 DFQATT, CDR2 SNEGSKA (reference sequence). CDR3 loop: CSASTFGSTVVVQYF. In nucleotides, the CDR3 is TGCAGTGCCAGCACATTCGGGAGTACGGTCGTCGTGCAGTACTTC.

The chain has TRBV20-1 and TRBJ1-1; D might be TRBD1 (5 bases). The CDR3 sequence is 13 residues long. Germline V lookup: CDR1 DFQATT, CDR2 SNEGSKA (reference sequence). The CDR3 DNA reads TGCAGCGGCCAACGGGGGAAGAACACTGAAGCTTTCTTT. Its translation is CSGQRGKNTEAFF.